These T cell receptor beta chains were read from a single sample in a study of cytomegalovirus exposure and HLA in healthy donors. Using immunoSEQ multiplex PCR, the repertoire was profiled, and TCRdb retains in-frame clones only, with some absent. The data contain about 60,000 clones, roughly nine tenths of them singletons. Sequenced sample: PBMCs. These receptors came from a young man in good health and CMV-seronegative. Both conserved end residues are part of each CDR3. The D gene is left open where the match is weak. Clone size is shown for a subset of rows, as once, few, many or a class of expanded clone.

size | D | J | V | CDR3 | DNA
few | TRBD2 | TRBJ2-7 | TRBV5-1 | CASSSAGSDYEQYF | TGCGCCAGCAGCTCAGCGGGATCCGACTACGAGCAGTACTTC
. | TRBD1 | TRBJ1-1 | TRBV28 | CASSPTGQITEAFF | TGTGCCAGCAGTCCCACGGGACAGATCACTGAAGCTTTCTTT
. | . | TRBJ1-1 | TRBV7-2 | CASSLVGRNTEAFF | TGTGCCAGCAGCTTAGTCGGGAGGAACACTGAAGCTTTCTTT
. | TRBD2 | TRBJ2-1 | TRBV7-9 | CASSLSSGRAVTGNEQFF | TGTGCCAGCAGCTTATCTAGCGGGAGGGCCGTAACTGGCAATGAGCAGTTCTTC
. | . | TRBJ1-5 | TRBV28 | CASSKTVSNQPQHF | TGTGCCAGCAGTAAGACAGTTAGCAATCAGCCCCAGCATTTT
. | TRBD2 | TRBJ2-2 | TRBV19 | CASRREREGHSTGELFF | TGTGCCAGTAGGCGCGAGCGGGAGGGCCATAGCACCGGGGAGCTGTTTTTT
. | TRBD1 | TRBJ1-2 | TRBV5-1 | CASRLQGTQWNYGYTF | TGCGCCAGCAGACTACAGGGGACACAATGGAACTATGGCTACACCTTC
. | TRBD2 | TRBJ2-1 | TRBV27 | CASSLRREGSYNEQFF | TGTGCCAGCAGTTTAAGACGGGAGGGGTCCTACAATGAGCAGTTCTTC
. | . | TRBJ1-1 | TRBV5-1 | CASSLGAGGPDTEAFF | TGCGCCAGCAGCTTGGGAGCGGGGGGCCCGGACACTGAAGCTTTCTTT
. | TRBD2 | TRBJ2-7 | TRBV2 | CASSEDQRGTKQYF | TGTGCCAGCAGTGAAGATCAGCGGGGAACTAAGCAGTACTTC
. | TRBD1 | TRBJ2-1 | TRBV4-2 | CASSQWGGQGNEQFF | TGTGCCAGCAGCCAATGGGGGGGACAGGGGAATGAGCAGTTCTTC
. | . | TRBJ2-1 | TRBV28 | CASSLWVGGEPGEQFF | TGTGCCAGCAGTTTATGGGTAGGGGGAGAGCCGGGTGAGCAGTTCTTC
. | TRBD2 | TRBJ2-7 | TRBV28 | CASGTTSGSYEQYF | TGTGCCAGCGGCACCACTAGCGGGAGTTACGAGCAGTACTTC
few | . | TRBJ2-3 | TRBV7-9 | CASSYSGFTDTQYF | TGTGCCAGCAGCTACAGCGGGTTCACAGATACGCAGTATTTT
. | TRBD2 | TRBJ2-7 | TRBV27 | CASSSTGTSGRVGQYF | TGTGCCAGCAGTAGCACCGGGACTAGCGGGAGGGTGGGGCAGTACTTC
. | TRBD2 | TRBJ2-7 | TRBV27 | CASSPGTSGHYEQYF | TGTGCCAGCAGTCCCGGGACTAGCGGGCACTACGAGCAGTACTTC
. | . | TRBJ2-1 | TRBV4-3 | CASSHAGQKGDEQFF | TGCGCCAGCAGCCACGCCGGACAGAAAGGCGATGAGCAGTTCTTC
. | TRBD1 | TRBJ1-5 | TRBV19 | CASSTYPGGGQPQHF | TGTGCCAGTAGTACCTACCCAGGGGGTGGACAGCCCCAGCATTTT
. | TRBD2 | TRBJ2-5 | TRBV28 | CASSGTNEETQYF | TGTGCCAGCAGCGGGACTAACGAAGAGACCCAGTACTTC
. | TRBD2 | TRBJ2-1 | TRBV4-3 | CASSLWGLAGGPQEQFF | TGCGCCAGCAGCCTATGGGGACTAGCGGGAGGGCCTCAAGAGCAGTTCTTC
. | TRBD1 | TRBJ2-6 | TRBV7-9 | CASSLTGDSGANVLTF | TGTGCCAGCAGCTTAACAGGGGACTCTGGGGCCAACGTCCTGACTTTC
once | TRBD1 | TRBJ1-1 | TRBV27 | CASSRTGSPEAFF | TGTGCCAGCAGCCGGACAGGATCCCCTGAAGCTTTCTTT
. | . | TRBJ1-1 | TRBV28 | CASSRQTLNTEAFF | TGTGCCAGCAGTCGACAGACCTTGAACACTGAAGCTTTCTTT
. | TRBD2 | TRBJ2-7 | TRBV5-1 | CASALAGGNYEQYF | TGCGCCAGCGCACTAGCGGGAGGGAACTACGAGCAGTACTTC